This TCR beta chain derives from a study of cytomegalovirus exposure and HLA in healthy donors. For the study at large: Early released data comprised some 85 million unique TCRs from HLA-typed donors. Study-wide results and limits: Cytomegalovirus association was listed for about 170 TCR beta chains.

Amplification used 60 Vbeta primers and 13 Jbeta primers. Assay used: immunoSEQ multiplex PCR; TCRdb lists only in-frame clones, some missing. The data show some 130,000 clones, roughly 70% seen once. Trimming shortened V by 2 bases and J by 2 bases, and 9 bases separated the two germline ends. This CDR3 has 14 residues. Germline CDR1 and CDR2: MNHNY and SVGAGI (reference sequence). Healthy bone marrow donors made up the donor group. Points on this clone: Its antigen remains unidentified.

Sequencing used PBMCs. This clonotype was sampled from a man in his forties or fifties in good health and CMV-seropositive. The chain links TRBV6-6 to TRBJ1-2; the D is unclear. This CDR3 is CASSYDLVNYGYTF. As DNA, the CDR3 is TGTGCCAGCAGTTACGATTTAGTAAACTATGGCTACACCTTC.